These 5 T cell receptor beta chains came from one sample sequenced in a study of Ad26.COV2.S vaccination and SARS-CoV-2 variants. Regarding treatment: around 19 received Ad26.COV2.S at low or high dose, single or two shots; five or six received placebo; per-sample allocation not given. Sampling happened 63 days after the first vaccine or placebo injection. The table came from immunoSEQ multiplex PCR; TCRdb's copy has only in-frame clones and leaves some out. The sample has hundreds of thousands of clones; roughly 90% are singletons. Source: peripheral blood, taken in a trial of Ad26.COV2.S vaccine versus placebo. These receptors were taken from a person aged 18 to 65 who received the Ad26.COV2.S COVID-19 vaccine or a placebo.

The V and J genes are TRBV4-3 and TRBJ2-1, with D possibly called TRBD1 or TRBD2 (5 bases each). V gave up 2 bases and J gave up 4 bases, with 9 bases separating them. CDR3 length equals 14 residues. Germline values: CDR1 LGHNA, CDR2 YSLEER. The CDR3 DNA reads TGCGCCAGCAGCCAAAGGGACGCTTACAATGAGCAGTTCTTC. Encoded protein: CASSQRDAYNEQFF.

The CDR3 spells CASSLKAGYGYTF. CDR3 in DNA: TGTGCCAGCAGCTTAAAAGCAGGCTATGGCTACACCTTC. V usage is TRBV11-2 and J usage is TRBJ1-2; D not resolved. In germline, CDR1 is SGHAT, CDR2 FQNNGV. The CDR3 is 13 amino acids. Trimming shortened V by 2 bases and J by 4 bases, and 8 bases separated the two germline ends.

The chain employs TRBV7-6 and TRBJ2-3, with 8 nucleotides matching TRBD1. With V trimmed by 5 bases and J by 2 bases, 9 bases remained unmatched. CDR3 length: 16 residues. Germline CDR1 SGHVS, CDR2 FNYEAQ. The DNA for the CDR3 is TGTGCCAGCAGCCCACGGACAGGGACTGACACAGATACGCAGTATTTT. Translation gives CASSPRTGTDTDTQYF.

A word on this clone: Mismatch with germline at one junction end may stem from a read error. This sequence joins TRBV12-3 or TRBV12-4 and TRBJ1-2, with 11 positions matching TRBD1. This CDR3 contains 11 residues. DNA of the CDR3: TGTGCCAGCAGTATGGGGACAGGGGGGAGCTTC. Protein: CASSMGTGGSF.

J is TRBJ2-1 and V is TRBV19; 7 positions match TRBD1. The germline V gene encodes CDR1 LNHDA and CDR2 SQIVND (reference sequence). The CDR3 is 15 amino acids. V shed 5 bases and J 4 bases; nucleotides not matched to a gene: 8. The CDR3 spells CASSDPGQIYNEQFF. CDR3 bases: TGTGCCAGTAGTGACCCGGGACAGATATACAATGAGCAGTTCTTC.